What follows describes a single TCR beta chain. The entry originates in a study of cytomegalovirus exposure and HLA in healthy donors. The PCR ran on 60 Vbeta and 13 Jbeta primers. Repertoires were generated with immunoSEQ multiplex PCR, while TCRdb's copy carries only in-frame clones and drops some. The sample records 150,000 to 200,000 clones, 60% to 80% being singletons. This clonotype originated in a woman aged 45-60 years in good health and CMV-seropositive. The sequencing input was PBMCs.

The CDR3, as DNA: TGTGCCAGCAGTGATATCCCAGGGGTAAATGGCTACACCTTC. It yields the protein CASSDIPGVNGYTF. The V call is TRBV6-1, the J call TRBJ1-2, with D maybe TRBD1 (6 bases). Trimming stripped 3 bases from V and 6 bases from J, with 14 bases between. This CDR3 is built from 14 residues. Germline loops: CDR1 MNHNS, CDR2 SASEGT.